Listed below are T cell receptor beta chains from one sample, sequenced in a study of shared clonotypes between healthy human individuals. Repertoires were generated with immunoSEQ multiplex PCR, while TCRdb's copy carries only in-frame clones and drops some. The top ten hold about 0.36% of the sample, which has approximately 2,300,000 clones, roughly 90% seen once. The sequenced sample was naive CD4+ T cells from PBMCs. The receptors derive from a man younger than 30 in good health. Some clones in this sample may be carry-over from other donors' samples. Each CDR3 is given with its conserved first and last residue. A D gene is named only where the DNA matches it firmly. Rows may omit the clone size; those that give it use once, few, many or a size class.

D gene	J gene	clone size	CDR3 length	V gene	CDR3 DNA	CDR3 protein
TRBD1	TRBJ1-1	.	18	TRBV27	TGTGCCAGCAGTACACATTTCCCACAGGGGGCTTGGAACACTGAAGCTTTCTTT	CASSTHFPQGAWNTEAFF
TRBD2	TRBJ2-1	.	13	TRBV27	TGTGCCAGCAGTTTATCTGCGGGAGGTCCCGAGTTCTTC	CASSLSAGGPEFF
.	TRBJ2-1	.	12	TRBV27	TGTGCCAGCAGGAATAGGTGGAATGAGCAGTTCTTC	CASRNRWNEQFF
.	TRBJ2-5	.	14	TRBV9	TGTGCCAGCAGCCCTAGGGACAAGCAAGAGACCCAGTACTTC	CASSPRDKQETQYF
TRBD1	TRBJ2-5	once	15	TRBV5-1	TGCGCCAGCAGATCCCGACAGGGGGCATGGGAGACCCAGTACTTC	CASRSRQGAWETQYF
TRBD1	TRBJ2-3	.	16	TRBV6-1	TGTGCCAGCAGTGAAACCCCAGGGGGCCACGCAGATACGCAGTATTTT	CASSETPGGHADTQYF
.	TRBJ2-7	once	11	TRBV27	TGTGCCAGCAGTCCATCTTACGAGCAGTACTTC	CASSPSYEQYF
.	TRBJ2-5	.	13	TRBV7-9	TGTGCCAGCAGCTCAACGACCCAAGAGACCCAGTACTTC	CASSSTTQETQYF
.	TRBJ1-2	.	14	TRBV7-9	TGTGCCAGCAGCCCTCGGGGCCAGTCCCATGGCTACACCTTC	CASSPRGQSHGYTF
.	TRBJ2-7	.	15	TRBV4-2	TGTGCCAGCAGCCCAAGAAGCGGGCACTCCTACGAGCAGTACTTC	CASSPRSGHSYEQYF
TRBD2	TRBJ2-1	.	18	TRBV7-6	TGTGCCAGCAGCGCCATGGGTACTAGCGGGGGAGGGCAAAATGAGCAGTTCTTC	CASSAMGTSGGGQNEQFF
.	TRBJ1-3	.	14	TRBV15	TGTGCCACCAGCAGAGCTGGCTCTGGAAACACCATATATTTT	CATSRAGSGNTIYF
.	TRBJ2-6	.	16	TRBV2	TGTACCAGCAGTGAAGCGCAACAGGGACTATCTAACGTCCTGACTTTC	CTSSEAQQGLSNVLTF
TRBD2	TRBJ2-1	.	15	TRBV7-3	TGTGCCAGCAGCTTAACGCGGGAGGCCTACAATGAGCAGTTCTTC	CASSLTREAYNEQFF
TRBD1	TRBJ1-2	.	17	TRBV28	TGTGCCAGCAGTTTATCCAATTTGGGACAGAGCAACTATGGCTACACCTTC	CASSLSNLGQSNYGYTF
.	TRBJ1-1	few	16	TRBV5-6	TGTGCCAGCAGCTTGGGACTTCTGGACCTAAACACTGAAGCTTTCTTT	CASSLGLLDLNTEAFF
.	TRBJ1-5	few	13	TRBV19	TGTGCCAGTACACATTATAGCAATCAGCCCCAGCATTTT	CASTHYSNQPQHF
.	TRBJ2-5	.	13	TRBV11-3	TGTGCCAGCAGCTCCTTAGTTGGGGAGACCCAGTACTTC	CASSSLVGETQYF
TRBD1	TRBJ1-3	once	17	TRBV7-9	TGTGCCAGCAGCCTGAAACTGACAGGGGGCTCTGGAAACACCATATATTTT	CASSLKLTGGSGNTIYF
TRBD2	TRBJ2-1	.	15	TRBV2	TGTGCCAGCAGTGAGGGACTAGGTATTGTCGATGAGCAGTTCTTC	CASSEGLGIVDEQFF
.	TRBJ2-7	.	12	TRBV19	TGTGCCAGTAGTGTAACAGGGTTCGAGCAGTACTTC	CASSVTGFEQYF
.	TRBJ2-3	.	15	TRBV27	TGTGCCAGCAGTTTATCGATAGGCGGCACAGATACGCAGTATTTT	CASSLSIGGTDTQYF
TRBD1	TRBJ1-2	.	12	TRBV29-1	TGCAGCGTTGGCGGGACAGACTATGGCTACACCTTC	CSVGGTDYGYTF
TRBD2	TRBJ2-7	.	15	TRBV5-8	TGTGCCAGCAGCACCGGACTAGCGGATACCTACGAGCAGTACTTC	CASSTGLADTYEQYF
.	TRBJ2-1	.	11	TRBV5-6	TGTGCCAGCAGCTTCTATACTGAGCAGTTCTTC	CASSFYTEQFF
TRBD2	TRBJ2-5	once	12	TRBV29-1	TGCAGCGCCACAGCGGGAGAAGAGACCCAGTACTTC	CSATAGEETQYF
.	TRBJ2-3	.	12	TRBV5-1	TGCGCCAGCAGCTTTTCGACAGATACGCAGTATTTT	CASSFSTDTQYF
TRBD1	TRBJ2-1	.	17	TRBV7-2	TGTGCCAGCAGCTTAGGTGCGAGAGGGACAGGGCGCGATGAGCAGTTCTTC	CASSLGARGTGRDEQFF
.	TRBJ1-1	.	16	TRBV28	TGTGCCAGCAGCATCCCGCCGGAGTACTCGAACACTGAAGCTTTCTTT	CASSIPPEYSNTEAFF
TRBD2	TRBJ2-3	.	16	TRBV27	TGTGCCAGCACCTACGGGGGGGCAAGGTCCACAGATACGCAGTATTTT	CASTYGGARSTDTQYF
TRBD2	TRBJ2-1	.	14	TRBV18	TGTGCCAGCTCAGAGAGCGGGGGCTACAATGAGCAGTTCTTC	CASSESGGYNEQFF
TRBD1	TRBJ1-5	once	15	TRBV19	TGTGCCAGTACCACCGACAGGGGACACAATCAGCCCCAGCATTTT	CASTTDRGHNQPQHF
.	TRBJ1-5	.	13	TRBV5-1	TGCGCCAGCAGTCAGGGGTCAGGTCAGCCCCAGCATTTT	CASSQGSGQPQHF
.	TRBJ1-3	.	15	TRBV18	TGTGCCAGCTCACCACCGGACGGGCACGGAAACACCATATATTTT	CASSPPDGHGNTIYF
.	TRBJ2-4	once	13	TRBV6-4	TGTGCAACCTCCCCGGTGTACAAAGGGGTTCAGTACTTC	CATSPVYKGVQYF
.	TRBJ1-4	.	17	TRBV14	TGTGCCAGCAGCCCAAAGTCCGCGGGACGGGCTAATGAAAAACTGTTTTTT	CASSPKSAGRANEKLFF
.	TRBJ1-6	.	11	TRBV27	TGTGCCAGCAGTTCCCAGGGGTCCCTCCACTTT	CASSSQGSLHF
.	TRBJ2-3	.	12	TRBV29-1	TGCAGCGTTGGTCCCGGCACAGATACGCAGTATTTT	CSVGPGTDTQYF
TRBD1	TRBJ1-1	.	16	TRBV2	TGTGCCAGCAGTGTATTCGCGAGGACAGGGTCTTCCGAAGCTTTCTTT	CASSVFARTGSSEAFF
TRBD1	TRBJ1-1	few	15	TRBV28	TGTGCCAGCAGTATACGACAGGGGGCGAACACTGAAGCTTTCTTT	CASSIRQGANTEAFF
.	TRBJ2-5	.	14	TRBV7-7	TGTGCCAGCAGCCAAGTAGGGCGGCAAGAGACCCAGTACTTC	CASSQVGRQETQYF
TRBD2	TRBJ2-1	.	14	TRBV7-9	TGTGCCAGCAGATCTAGCGGCTCCTACAATGAGCAGTTCTTC	CASRSSGSYNEQFF
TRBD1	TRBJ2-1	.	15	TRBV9	TGTGCCAGCAGCGTAGGACAGGGGGGCTACAATGAGCAGTTCTTC	CASSVGQGGYNEQFF
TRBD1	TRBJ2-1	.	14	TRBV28	TGTGCCAGCAGTGGGACAGTATGGTACAATGAGCAGTTCTTC	CASSGTVWYNEQFF